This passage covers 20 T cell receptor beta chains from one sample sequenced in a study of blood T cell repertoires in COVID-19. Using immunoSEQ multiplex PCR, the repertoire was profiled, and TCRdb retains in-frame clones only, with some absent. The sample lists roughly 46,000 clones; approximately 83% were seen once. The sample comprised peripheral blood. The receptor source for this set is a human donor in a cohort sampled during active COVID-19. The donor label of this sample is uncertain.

CDR3 residues: CASSEPGQGMNTEAFF. For the CDR3, the DNA is TGTGCCAGCAGCGAGCCGGGACAGGGGATGAACACTGAAGCTTTCTTT. V usage is TRBV11-1 and J usage is TRBJ1-1; 10 bases align to TRBD1. Trimming cost V 5 bases and J 0 bases; bases outside gene matches: 6. This CDR3 has 16 residues. The germline V gene has CDR1 SGHAT and CDR2 FQDESV (reference sequence).

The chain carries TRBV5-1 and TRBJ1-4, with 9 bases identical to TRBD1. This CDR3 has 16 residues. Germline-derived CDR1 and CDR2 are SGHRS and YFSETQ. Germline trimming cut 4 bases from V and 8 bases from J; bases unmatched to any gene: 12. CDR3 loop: CASSPEGQGGGEKLFF. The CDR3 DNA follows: TGCGCCAGCAGCCCGGAGGGACAGGGAGGAGGGGAAAAACTGTTTTTT.

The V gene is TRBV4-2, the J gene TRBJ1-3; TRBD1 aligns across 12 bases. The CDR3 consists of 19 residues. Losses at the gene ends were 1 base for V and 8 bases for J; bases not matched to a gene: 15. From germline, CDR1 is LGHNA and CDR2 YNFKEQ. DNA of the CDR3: TGTGCCAGCAGCCAAGCCAAACCCCGACCGGGACAGGGGGCTTACACCATATATTTT. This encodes CASSQAKPRPGQGAYTIYF.

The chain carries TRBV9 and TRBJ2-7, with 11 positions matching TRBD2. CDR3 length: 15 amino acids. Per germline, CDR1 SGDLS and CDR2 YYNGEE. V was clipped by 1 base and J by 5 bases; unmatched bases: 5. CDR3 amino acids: CASSVLAGGLNEQYF. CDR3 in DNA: TGTGCCAGCAGCGTACTAGCGGGGGGCCTTAACGAGCAGTACTTC. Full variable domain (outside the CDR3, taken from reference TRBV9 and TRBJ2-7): DSGVTQTPKHLITATGQRVTLRCSPRSGDLSVYWYQQSLDQGLQFLIQYYNGEERAKGNILERFSAQQFPDLHSELNLSSLELGDSALYFCASSVLAGGLNEQYFGPGTRLTVT.

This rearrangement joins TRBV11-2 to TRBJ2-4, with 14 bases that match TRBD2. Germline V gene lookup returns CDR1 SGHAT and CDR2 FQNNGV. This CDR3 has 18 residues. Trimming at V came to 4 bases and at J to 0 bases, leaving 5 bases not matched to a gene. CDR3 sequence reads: CASSSGLAGVIAKNIQYF. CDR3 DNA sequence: TGTGCCAGCAGCTCGGGACTAGCGGGGGTTATAGCCAAAAACATTCAGTACTTC.

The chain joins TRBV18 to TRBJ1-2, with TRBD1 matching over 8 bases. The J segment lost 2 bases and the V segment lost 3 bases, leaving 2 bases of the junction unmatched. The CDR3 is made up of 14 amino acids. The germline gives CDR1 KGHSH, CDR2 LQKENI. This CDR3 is CASSPGTGNYGYTF. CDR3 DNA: TGTGCCAGCTCACCCGGGACAGGAAACTATGGCTACACCTTC.

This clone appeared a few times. The CDR3 spells CASSVLPSGDSSYEQYF. DNA of the CDR3: TGTGCCAGCAGTGTCCTTCCTAGCGGGGACAGCTCCTACGAGCAGTACTTC. The J gene is TRBJ2-7, the V gene TRBV6-1, with 9 positions matching TRBD2. CDR1 and CDR2 from the germline V gene are MNHNS and SASEGT. J was trimmed by 0 bases and V by 4 bases; bases with no gene match: 10. CDR3 length: 17 residues.

CDR3 in amino acids: CASSVSGSQFF. CDR3 DNA sequence: TGCGCCAGCAGCGTGAGCGGATCGCAGTTCTTC. V and J are TRBV10-2 and TRBJ2-1, with a tentative D call TRBD2 (5 bases). The CDR3 length is 11 residues. Per the germline V gene, CDR1 is WSHSY and CDR2 is SAAADI. V lost 6 bases to trimming and J lost 12 bases, with 12 bases between them.

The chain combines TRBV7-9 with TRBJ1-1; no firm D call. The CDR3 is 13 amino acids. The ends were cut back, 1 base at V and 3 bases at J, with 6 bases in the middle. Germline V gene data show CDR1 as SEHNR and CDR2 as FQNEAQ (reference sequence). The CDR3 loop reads CASSLEGDTEAFF. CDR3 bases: TGTGCCAGCAGCTTAGAGGGAGACACTGAAGCTTTCTTT.

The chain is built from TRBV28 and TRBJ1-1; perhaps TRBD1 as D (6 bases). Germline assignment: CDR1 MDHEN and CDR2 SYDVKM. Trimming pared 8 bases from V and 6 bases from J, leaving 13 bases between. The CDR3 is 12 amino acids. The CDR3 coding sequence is TGTGCCAGCGTAGGGGGGAGGGCTGAAGCTTTCTTT. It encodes CASVGGRAEAFF.

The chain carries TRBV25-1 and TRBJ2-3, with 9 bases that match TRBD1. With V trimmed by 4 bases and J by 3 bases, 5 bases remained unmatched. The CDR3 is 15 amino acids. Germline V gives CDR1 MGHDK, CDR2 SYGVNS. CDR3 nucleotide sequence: TGTGCCAGCAGTGGCCCGGGACAGGGAACAGATACGCAGTATTTT. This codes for CASSGPGQGTDTQYF.

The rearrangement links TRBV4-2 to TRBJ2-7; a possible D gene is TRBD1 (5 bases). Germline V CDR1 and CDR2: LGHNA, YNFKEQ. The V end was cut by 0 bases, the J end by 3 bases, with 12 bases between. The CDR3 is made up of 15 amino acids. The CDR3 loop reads CASSQEWGPSYEQYF. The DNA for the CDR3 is TGTGCCAGCAGCCAAGAATGGGGCCCGAGCTACGAGCAGTACTTC.

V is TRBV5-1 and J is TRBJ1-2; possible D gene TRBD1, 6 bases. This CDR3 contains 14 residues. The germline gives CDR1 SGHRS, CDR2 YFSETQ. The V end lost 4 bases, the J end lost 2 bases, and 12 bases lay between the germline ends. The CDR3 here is CASSLGQQNYGYTF. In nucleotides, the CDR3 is TGCGCCAGCAGCCTCGGACAGCAGAACTATGGCTACACCTTC.

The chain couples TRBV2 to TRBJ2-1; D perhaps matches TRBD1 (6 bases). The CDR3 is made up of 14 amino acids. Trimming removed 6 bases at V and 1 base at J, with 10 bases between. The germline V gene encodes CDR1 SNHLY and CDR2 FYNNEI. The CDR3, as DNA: TGTGCCAGCAGGGACACAGGGTCCTACAATGAGCAGTTCTTC. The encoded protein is CASRDTGSYNEQFF.

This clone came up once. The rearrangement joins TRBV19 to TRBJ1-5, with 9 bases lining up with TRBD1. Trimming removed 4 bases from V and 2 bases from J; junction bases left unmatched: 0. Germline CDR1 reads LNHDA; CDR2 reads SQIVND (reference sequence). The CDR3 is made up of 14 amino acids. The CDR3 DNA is TGTGCCAGTAGTAGGACAGGGGGCAATCAGCCCCAGCATTTT. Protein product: CASSRTGGNQPQHF.

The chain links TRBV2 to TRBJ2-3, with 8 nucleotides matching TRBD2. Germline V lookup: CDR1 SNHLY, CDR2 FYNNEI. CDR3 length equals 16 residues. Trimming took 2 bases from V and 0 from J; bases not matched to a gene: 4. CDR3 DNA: TGTGCCAGCAGTGAACAAGCGGGGGCTAGCACAGATACGCAGTATTTT. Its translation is CASSEQAGASTDTQYF.

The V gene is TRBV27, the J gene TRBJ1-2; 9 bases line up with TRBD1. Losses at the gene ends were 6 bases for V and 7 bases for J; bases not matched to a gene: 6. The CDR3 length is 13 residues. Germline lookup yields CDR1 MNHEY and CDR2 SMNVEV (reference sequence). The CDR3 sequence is CASRPTGGAGYTF. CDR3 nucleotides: TGTGCCAGCAGACCTACAGGGGGCGCTGGCTACACCTTC.

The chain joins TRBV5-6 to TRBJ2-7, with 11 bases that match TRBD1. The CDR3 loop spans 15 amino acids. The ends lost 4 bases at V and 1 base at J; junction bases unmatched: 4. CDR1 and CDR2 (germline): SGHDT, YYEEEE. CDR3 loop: CASSRTGGWSYEQYF. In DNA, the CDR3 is TGTGCCAGCAGCCGGACAGGGGGCTGGTCCTACGAGCAGTACTTC.

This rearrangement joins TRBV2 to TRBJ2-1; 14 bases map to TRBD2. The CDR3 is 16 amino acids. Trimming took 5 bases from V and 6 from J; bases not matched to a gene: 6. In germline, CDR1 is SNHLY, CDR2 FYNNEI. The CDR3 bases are TGTGCCAGCAGTTCCCGACTAGCGGGGGGGAGCAATGAGCAGTTCTTC. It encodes CASSSRLAGGSNEQFF.

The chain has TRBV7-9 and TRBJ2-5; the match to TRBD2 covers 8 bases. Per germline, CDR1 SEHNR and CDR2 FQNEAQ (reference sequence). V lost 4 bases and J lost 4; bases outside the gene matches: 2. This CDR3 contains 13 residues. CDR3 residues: CASSSTSAETQYF. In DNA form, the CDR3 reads TGTGCCAGCAGCTCGACTAGCGCAGAGACCCAGTACTTC.